This entry lists 27 T cell receptor beta chains sequenced from one sample in a study of low-dose radiotherapy and immunotherapy resistance in tumors. TRAV- and TRBV-specific primers, spanning alpha and beta chains, primed first-strand cDNA. TCRs were put through around 20 PCR cycles of amplification with Phusion. A constant-region primer and the V-primer adapter served as the primer pair. TCRdb processed the reads anew with MiXCR; each CDR3 protein has one entry. The table includes 70,000 to 90,000 distinct CDR3 sequences, about a sixth detected once. Time point of the sample: before trial treatment. The sequencing used PBMCs, collected before treatment. The receptors derive from a male donor with prostate cancer.

This clonotype was detected many times. The chain combines TRBV15 with TRBJ1-3; D ambiguous. Germline values: CDR1 LNHNV, CDR2 YYDKDF (reference sequence). The CDR3 covers 17 residues. Trimming removed 1 base from V and 1 base from J, with 14 bases in between. The CDR3 bases are TGTGCCACCAGCAGAGCCTACGCCACAGTTTCTGGAAACACCATATATTTT. This codes for CATSRAYATVSGNTIYF.

This rearrangement joins TRBV11-2 to TRBJ2-5, with D perhaps TRBD2 (5 bases). The germline gives CDR1 SGHAT, CDR2 FQNNGV. V was shortened by 5 bases and J by 1 base, with 14 bases between the two germline ends. The CDR3 runs 15 residues. The CDR3 loop reads CASSPRRTIQETQYF. The CDR3 DNA reads as TGTGCCAGCAGCCCCCGGAGGACGATCCAAGAGACCCAGTACTTC.

This clonotype was recorded at least ten times. The gene calls are TRBV19 and TRBJ2-7, with TRBD1 matching 7 bases. CDR1 is LNHDA and CDR2 is SQIVND in the germline V gene (reference sequence). This CDR3 contains 14 residues. Trimming took 7 bases from V and 2 from J; bases not matched to a gene: 8. CDR3 sequence (DNA): TGTGCCAGTAAAAGACAGGGACCAACCTACGAGCAGTACTTC. Translation gives CASKRQGPTYEQYF.

This clonotype has at least ten counts. This rearrangement joins TRBV20-1 to TRBJ2-5; TRBD2 agrees at 12 bases. V shed 4 bases, J shed 0 bases, and the junction held 0 bases outside the gene matches. The length of the CDR3 is 14 residues. Germline V gene sequence: CDR1 DFQATT, CDR2 SNEGSKA (reference sequence). CDR3 loop: CSATSGGDQETQYF. The CDR3 DNA sequence: TGCAGTGCTACTAGCGGGGGGGACCAAGAGACCCAGTACTTC.

In this sample, this clonotype turned up many times. The chain recombines TRBV20-1 with TRBJ2-1; D could derive from TRBD1 or TRBD2 (5 bases each). Trimming left V 4 bases short and J 9 bases short, with 22 bases between. The CDR3 is 15 residues long. Germline CDR1 is DFQATT and CDR2 is SNEGSKA (reference sequence). The CDR3 loop is CSATFPGTVALEQFF. DNA of the CDR3: TGCAGTGCTACATTTCCCGGGACGGTGGCTCTTGAGCAGTTCTTC.

In this sample, this clonotype turned up many times. The chain combines TRBV6-6 with TRBJ2-2; D is tentatively TRBD1 or TRBD2 (6 bases each). The germline gives CDR1 MNHNY, CDR2 SVGAGI (reference sequence). The V end was cut by 7 bases, the J end by 3 bases, with 21 bases between. The length of the CDR3 is 17 residues. The CDR3 here is CASINAGGESDTGELFF. The CDR3, as DNA: TGTGCCAGCATTAATGCCGGGGGCGAATCCGACACCGGGGAGCTGTTTTTT.

This clonotype was detected many times. The chain carries TRBV19 and TRBJ2-5; TRBD2 agrees at 10 bases. Germline lookup yields CDR1 LNHDA and CDR2 SQIVND (reference sequence). With 4 bases clipped from V and 0 bases from J, the junction kept 2 bases outside the gene matches. CDR3 length equals 15 residues. This CDR3 reads CASSTSGSYQETQYF. CDR3 in DNA: TGTGCCAGTAGTACTAGCGGGAGTTACCAAGAGACCCAGTACTTC.

This clonotype occurred many times. This chain uses TRBV14 with TRBJ2-2, with 8 bases lining up with TRBD1. The CDR3 consists of 18 residues. V lost 3 bases to trimming and J lost 2 bases; unmatched junction nucleotides: 11. In germline, CDR1 is SGHDN, CDR2 FVKESK. The CDR3, as DNA: TGTGCCAGCAGCCATGATCCCGGGACAGGTTATAACACCGGGGAGCTGTTTTTT. It is translated as CASSHDPGTGYNTGELFF.

This clonotype was recorded many times. V is TRBV5-1 and J is TRBJ2-1; TRBD1 agrees at 10 bases. The V and J ends lost 4 bases and 11 bases, in that order; junction bases with no gene match: 3. CDR1 and CDR2 from the germline V gene are SGHRS and YFSETQ. The CDR3 has 12 amino acids. The CDR3, as DNA: TGCGCCAGCAGCGTGGGACAGGGGCAGCAGTTCTTC. Amino acids: CASSVGQGQQFF.

This clonotype showed up many times. The J gene is TRBJ1-1, the V gene TRBV9; D is perhaps TRBD1 (5 bases). The germline gives CDR1 SGDLS, CDR2 YYNGEE. CDR3 length: 14 amino acids. V was trimmed by 3 bases and J by 6 bases, leaving 15 bases between them. The CDR3 is CASSAITTGAEAFF. As DNA, the CDR3 is TGTGCCAGCAGCGCAATTACCACGGGGGCTGAAGCTTTCTTT.

This clonotype was seen many times. CDR3 in DNA: TGCGCCAGCAGCCGAATGGGAACTGAAGCTTTCTTT. It encodes CASSRMGTEAFF. This chain uses TRBV5-1 with TRBJ1-1, with D unresolved. The ends were cut back, 4 bases at V and 5 bases at J, with 9 bases in the middle. Germline assignment: CDR1 SGHRS and CDR2 YFSETQ. The CDR3 runs 12 residues.

This clonotype is medium-sized (0.01 to 0.1%) within its sample. The rearrangement links TRBV7-2 to TRBJ1-2; D uncertain. The CDR3 has 13 amino acids. Per germline, CDR1 SGHTA and CDR2 FQGNSA. Trimming took 1 base from V and 5 from J, leaving 8 bases between them. The DNA of the CDR3 is TGTGCCAGCAGCTTAGGGCAGGTTTATGGCTACACCTTC. Protein product: CASSLGQVYGYTF.

This clonotype occurred many times. The chain employs TRBV6-6 and TRBJ1-4, with 10 bases matching TRBD1. V shed 5 bases, J shed 4 bases, and the junction held 10 bases outside the gene matches. The CDR3 is made up of 17 amino acids. The germline V gene encodes CDR1 MNHNY and CDR2 SVGAGI (reference sequence). In DNA form, the CDR3 reads TGTGCCAGCAGTCCCGGGGGACAGGGGTTCAATAATGAAAAACTGTTTTTT. Translation: CASSPGGQGFNNEKLFF.

With regard to this clonotype: Because the CDR3's place on the DNA is in doubt, the DNA is left out and the CDR3 is given as listed by TCRdb. This sequence joins TRBV3-1 and TRBJ2-2; TRBD1, the D gene given by the table, was not confirmed from the DNA. The CDR3 comprises 16 residues, both ends counted. Looked up from germline, CDR1 is LGHDT and CDR2 is YNNKEL (reference sequence). The CDR3: CASSQDVGTGELFFFF.

This clonotype was found many times. The genes are TRBV7-2 and TRBJ2-7; 8 bases align to TRBD2. Germline CDR1 reads SGHTA; CDR2 reads FQGNSA. J lost 2 bases, V lost 6 bases, and 6 bases had no gene match. CDR3 length equals 14 residues. The CDR3 DNA follows: TGTGCCAGCAGAGAAAGCGGGGGTGCCTACGAGCAGTACTTC. Protein product: CASRESGGAYEQYF.

This clonotype was seen many times. This chain uses TRBV6-2 or TRBV6-3 with TRBJ1-5; D remains unclear. Germline values: CDR1 MNHEY, CDR2 SVGEGT. This CDR3 spans 14 amino acids. Deletions cut 6 bases from V and 0 bases from J, with 9 bases between. This chain's CDR3 is CASSHLSSNQPQHF. The CDR3 DNA follows: TGTGCCAGCAGCCACCTGTCTAGCAATCAGCCCCAGCATTTT.

This clonotype appeared many times. The genes are TRBV3-1 and TRBJ1-6, with a tentative D call TRBD1 (6 bases). Trimming stripped 4 bases from V and 9 bases from J, with 10 bases between. The CDR3 has 13 residues. Germline V CDR1 and CDR2: LGHDT, YNNKEL (reference sequence). The DNA for the CDR3 is TGTGCCAGCAGCCCGGTGGACAGTTCACCCCTCCACTTT. Encoded protein: CASSPVDSSPLHF.

This clonotype appeared many times. The V gene is TRBV5-1, the J gene TRBJ1-4, with D perhaps matching TRBD1 (5 bases). V lost 3 bases and J 8 bases, leaving 14 bases between the germline ends. The CDR3 runs 14 residues. CDR1 SGHRS and CDR2 YFSETQ come from the germline V gene. CDR3 protein: CASSSYGDAEKLFF. CDR3 nucleotide sequence: TGCGCCAGCAGCTCCTACGGGGACGCGGAAAAACTGTTTTTT.

In its sample, this clonotype was seen many times. The V gene is TRBV10-3, the J gene TRBJ2-2; D is perhaps TRBD2 (6 bases). The CDR3 length is 20 residues. The germline gives CDR1 ENHRY, CDR2 SYGVKD. V gave up 0 bases and J gave up 4 bases, with 24 bases separating them. The DNA of the CDR3 is TGTGCCATCAGTGAGTCGAACTCCCTAGAAACTAGCTCATCCACCGGGGAGCTGTTTTTT. Encoded protein: CAISESNSLETSSSTGELFF.

This clonotype was seen a handful of times. The chain links TRBV5-4 to TRBJ2-1; D is undetermined. The CDR3 consists of 14 residues. Germline assignment: CDR1 SGHNT and CDR2 YYREEE (reference sequence). V lost 1 base and J lost 3, with 8 bases in between. CDR3 coding DNA: TGTGCCAGCAGCTTGACGAACCGCTACAATGAGCAGTTCTTC. The encoded protein is CASSLTNRYNEQFF.

The sample holds a few counts of this clonotype. The chain has TRBV12-3 or TRBV12-4 and TRBJ1-6; D not resolved. The CDR3 has 12 amino acids. Trimming took 3 bases from V and 7 from J, leaving 4 bases between them. CDR3 DNA sequence: TGTGCCAGCAGTTTCAGGAATTCACCCCTCCACTTT. It translates to CASSFRNSPLHF.

This clonotype has at least ten counts. The J gene is TRBJ1-4, the V gene TRBV7-9; no definite D call. The V end lost 4 bases, the J end lost 4 bases, and 7 bases lay between the germline ends. Germline CDR1 is SEHNR and CDR2 is FQNEAQ (reference sequence). The CDR3 contains 13 residues. The CDR3 sequence: CASSWEGNEKLFF. The CDR3 DNA reads as TGTGCCAGCAGCTGGGAGGGTAATGAAAAACTGTTTTTT.

The sample holds many counts of this clonotype. V is TRBV2 and J is TRBJ1-1; no clear D gene. The CDR3 has 13 residues. V dropped 7 bases and J dropped 1 base, with 10 bases sitting between them. CDR1 and CDR2 from the germline V gene are SNHLY and FYNNEI. This CDR3 reads CASILGRNTEAFF. The CDR3 DNA reads as TGTGCCAGCATATTAGGGAGGAACACTGAAGCTTTCTTT.

This clonotype appeared many times. This chain joins TRBV29-1 and TRBJ2-1; possible D gene TRBD2, 5 bases. This CDR3 comprises 12 residues. Trimming stripped 7 bases from V and 8 bases from J, with 15 bases between. Germline lookup yields CDR1 SQVTM and CDR2 ANQGSEA. The CDR3 DNA follows: TGCAGCGCCCTACGAACCGGGGATGAGCAGTTCTTC. Residues: CSALRTGDEQFF.

The chain links TRBV14 to TRBJ1-6; 7 bases are shared with TRBD1. This CDR3 contains 15 residues. Trimming at V came to 4 bases and at J to 7 bases, leaving 7 bases not matched to a gene. CDR1 and CDR2 (germline): SGHDN, FVKESK. DNA for the CDR3: TGTGCCAGCAGCCCTCTGGGACAGCCAAATTCACCCCTCCACTTT. It yields the protein CASSPLGQPNSPLHF. Complete variable domain (other parts from reference TRBV14 and TRBJ1-6): EAGVTQFPSHSVIEKGQTVTLRCDPISGHDNLYWYRRVMGKEIKFLLHFVKESKQDESGMPNNRFLAERTGGTYSTLKVQPAELEDSGVYFCASSPLGQPNSPLHFGNGTRLTVT.

This clonotype showed up many times. The chain carries TRBV20-1 and TRBJ2-3; 10 bases are shared with TRBD2. The CDR3 runs 15 residues. The J segment lost 2 bases and the V segment lost 5 bases, leaving 7 bases of the junction unmatched. The germline gives CDR1 DFQATT, CDR2 SNEGSKA (reference sequence). CDR3 loop: CSAAQLAGDTDTQYF. CDR3 DNA: TGCAGTGCTGCCCAGCTAGCGGGAGACACAGATACGCAGTATTTT.

The table lists this clonotype with many counts. The CDR3 nucleotides read TGCAGTGCTAGACAGGAGACAGGGTATTATAATTCACCCCTCCACTTT. Translating gives CSARQETGYYNSPLHF. This chain joins TRBV20-1 and TRBJ1-6; TRBD1 matches 7 bases. CDR1 and CDR2 from the germline V gene are DFQATT and SNEGSKA (reference sequence). CDR3 length equals 16 residues. Unmatched junction bases numbered 8, after V lost 2 bases and J lost 4 bases.